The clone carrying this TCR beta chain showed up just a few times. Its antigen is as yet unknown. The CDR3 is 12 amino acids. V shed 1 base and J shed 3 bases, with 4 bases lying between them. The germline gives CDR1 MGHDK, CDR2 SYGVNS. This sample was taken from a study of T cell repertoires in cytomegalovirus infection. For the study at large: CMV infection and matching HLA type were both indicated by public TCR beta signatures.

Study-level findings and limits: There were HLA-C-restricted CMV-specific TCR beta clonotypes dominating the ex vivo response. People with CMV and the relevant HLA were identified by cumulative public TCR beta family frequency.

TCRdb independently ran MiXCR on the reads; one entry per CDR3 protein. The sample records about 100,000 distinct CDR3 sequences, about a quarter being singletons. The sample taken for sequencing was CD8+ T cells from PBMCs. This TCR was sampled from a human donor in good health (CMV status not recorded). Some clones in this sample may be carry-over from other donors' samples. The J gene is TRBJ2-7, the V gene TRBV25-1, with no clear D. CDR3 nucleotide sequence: TGTGCCAGCAGTGAATCATTCTACGAGCAGTACTTC. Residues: CASSESFYEQYF.